What follows are 24 T cell receptor beta chains derived from one specimen sequenced in a study of T cells after yellow fever vaccination. Each CDR3 protein gets one entry after TCRdb re-called the 5' RACE reads with MiXCR. The top ten clones hold roughly 13% of a sample with roughly 500,000 distinct CDR3 sequences, 15% to 20% of them seen once. The sample was PBMCs, taken 15 days after the yellow fever booster vaccination. Receptors were obtained from a man aged 25-45 years who received the YFV17D yellow fever vaccine.

The chain couples TRBV2 to TRBJ2-5; D is perhaps TRBD2 (6 bases). CDR1 SNHLY and CDR2 FYNNEI come from the germline V gene. V was clipped by 9 bases and J by 2 bases, with 13 bases between them. The CDR3 is 13 residues long. This CDR3 is CARGRGFQETQYF. As DNA, the CDR3 is TGTGCCAGGGGTCGGGGGTTTCAAGAGACCCAGTACTTC.

The sample holds a few counts of this clonotype. The gene calls are TRBV7-2 and TRBJ2-1; no firm D call. Germline CDR1 SGHTA, CDR2 FQGNSA. The CDR3 totals 15 residues. V lost 5 bases to trimming and J lost 3 bases, with 14 bases between them. The CDR3 loop reads CASSQTRRNYNEQFF. In DNA form, the CDR3 reads TGTGCCAGCAGCCAAACCAGGAGAAACTACAATGAGCAGTTCTTC.

The V and J genes are TRBV6-5 and TRBJ1-2; possible D gene TRBD1, 6 bases. Trimming pared 8 bases from V and 6 bases from J, leaving 13 bases between. CDR3 size: 12 residues. Looked up from germline, CDR1 is MNHEY and CDR2 is SVGAGI. CDR3 nucleotides: TGTGCCAGCTTTAACAGGGAGGATGGCTACACCTTC. Protein: CASFNREDGYTF.

V gene TRBV5-1 combines with J gene TRBJ2-2; D possibly corresponds to TRBD2 (6 bases). V lost 7 bases and J lost 2, with 9 bases in between. Per germline, CDR1 SGHRS and CDR2 YFSETQ. The CDR3 consists of 13 residues. This CDR3 reads CASRDSNTGELFF. The CDR3 bases are TGCGCCAGCCGGGACTCAAACACCGGGGAGCTGTTTTTT.

This chain links TRBV4-3 with TRBJ2-2, with D uncertain. The CDR3 length is 14 residues. V lost 1 base, J lost 7 bases, and 10 bases lay in between. The germline CDR1 and CDR2 sequences are LGHNA and YSLEER. CDR3 sequence (DNA): TGCGCCAGCAGCCAAGTCATATTAGGCGGGGAGCTGTTTTTT. The encoded protein is CASSQVILGGELFF.

This clonotype occurred a few times. The V and J genes are TRBV29-1 and TRBJ2-1, with D hard to call. There are 11 residues in the CDR3. In germline, CDR1 is SQVTM, CDR2 ANQGSEA. With 7 bases removed from V and 5 bases from J, the gap between germline ends came to 9 bases. The CDR3 DNA reads as TGCAGCGCCCCAGTGGACAATGAGCAGTTCTTC. It is translated as CSAPVDNEQFF.

The V call is TRBV20-1, the J call TRBJ1-1; D may be TRBD1 (5 bases). CDR1 DFQATT and CDR2 SNEGSKA come from the germline V gene (reference sequence). V was clipped by 3 bases and J by 6 bases, with 14 bases between them. This CDR3 has 13 residues. DNA for the CDR3: TGCAGTGCTAGGCAGGGTTTAGTCTCTGAAGCTTTCTTT. It translates to CSARQGLVSEAFF.

The chain uses TRBV29-1 and TRBJ2-7, with D possibly called TRBD1 or TRBD2 (5 bases each). The CDR3 is made up of 15 amino acids. With 6 bases removed from V and 0 bases from J, the gap between germline ends came to 18 bases. CDR1 SQVTM and CDR2 ANQGSEA come from the germline V gene. CDR3: CSVSGTGSSSYEQYF. The CDR3 DNA follows: TGCAGCGTCTCCGGGACCGGCTCTAGCTCCTACGAGCAGTACTTC.

This rearrangement joins TRBV7-2 to TRBJ2-7; D ambiguous. This CDR3 region has 13 residues. From germline, CDR1 is SGHTA and CDR2 FQGNSA. V lost 5 bases to trimming and J lost 4 bases, with 12 bases between them. CDR3 nucleotides: TGTGCCAGCAGCCAGATCTGGGGATACGAGCAGTACTTC. Translating gives CASSQIWGYEQYF.

This clonotype appeared many times. The chain uses TRBV24-1 and TRBJ2-7; TRBD1 aligns across 7 bases. The CDR3 totals 15 residues. The junction had 9 bases not matched to a gene; V was cut back by 3 bases and J by 5 bases. Germline lookup yields CDR1 KGHDR and CDR2 SFDVKD. CDR3 nucleotides: TGTGCCACCAGTGATCCGTCGACAGGGTCGGACGAGCAGTACTTC. Residues: CATSDPSTGSDEQYF.

This clonotype was seen a handful of times. V gene TRBV18 combines with J gene TRBJ2-2; D remains unclear. CDR1 and CDR2 (germline): KGHSH, LQKENI. This CDR3 region has 16 residues. V was clipped by 0 bases and J by 4 bases, with 12 bases between them. The CDR3 protein is CASSPPSNPITGELFF. CDR3 nucleotide sequence: TGTGCCAGCTCACCACCAAGTAATCCGATCACCGGGGAGCTGTTTTTT.

This clonotype was seen a handful of times. This chain joins TRBV27 and TRBJ2-4; D is unclear. The CDR3 loop spans 14 amino acids. Germline CDR1 and CDR2: MNHEY and SMNVEV (reference sequence). V shed 2 bases and J shed 8 bases, with 13 bases lying between them. The CDR3 DNA follows: TGTGCCAGCAGTTTAAGTGGTTCCAGTTACATTCAGTACTTC. It translates to CASSLSGSSYIQYF.

This clonotype has a single count. The chain combines TRBV20-1 with TRBJ2-7; 7 bases align to TRBD2. CDR1 is DFQATT and CDR2 is SNEGSKA in the germline V gene (reference sequence). The CDR3 is made up of 16 amino acids. The V and J ends lost 0 bases and 2 bases, in that order; junction bases with no gene match: 10. CDR3 bases: TGCAGTGCTAGAGATTGGTGGTCTAGCGGTACCTACGAGCAGTACTTC. Amino acids: CSARDWWSSGTYEQYF.

The V call is TRBV7-3, the J call TRBJ1-1, with no clear D. Trimming removed 2 bases at V and 3 bases at J, with 7 bases between. Germline lookup yields CDR1 SGHTA and CDR2 FQGTGA. The CDR3 loop spans 13 amino acids. The CDR3 bases are TGTGCCAGCAGCTTATCGTGGGACACTGAAGCTTTCTTT. This translates into CASSLSWDTEAFF.

This chain connects TRBV20-1 to TRBJ2-7; 10 positions agree with TRBD2. The CDR3 has 15 amino acids. Looked up from germline, CDR1 is DFQATT and CDR2 is SNEGSKA (reference sequence). The V and J ends lost 5 bases and 0 bases, in that order; junction bases with no gene match: 7. The CDR3 DNA sequence: TGCAGTGCTTGGACTAGCGGAAGGAGCTCCTACGAGCAGTACTTC. Translated: CSAWTSGRSSYEQYF.

V usage is TRBV6-1 and J usage is TRBJ1-2; D gene ambiguous. The V gene's germline CDR1 is MNHNS and CDR2 SASEGT. The V end was cut by 6 bases, the J end by 0 bases, with 14 bases between. CDR3 size: 15 residues. In DNA, the CDR3 is TGTGCCAGCAGGAACTCCGGGGTCGCTAACTATGGCTACACCTTC. Translation: CASRNSGVANYGYTF.

The CDR3 region is CASSPGQNNEQFF. The CDR3 coding sequence is TGTGCCAGCAGTCCGGGACAAAACAATGAGCAGTTCTTC. The V call is TRBV6-2 or TRBV6-3, the J call TRBJ2-1, with a tentative D call TRBD1 (6 bases). Germline lookup yields CDR1 MNHEY and CDR2 SVGEGT. Trimming took 5 bases from V and 5 from J, leaving 10 bases between them. This CDR3 has 13 residues.

This clonotype was observed a handful of times. The gene calls are TRBV6-1 and TRBJ1-6; D remains ambiguous. Trimming took 2 bases from V and 0 from J, leaving 5 bases between them. This CDR3 contains 15 residues. Germline V gene lookup returns CDR1 MNHNS and CDR2 SASEGT. CDR3 sequence (DNA): TGTGCCAGCAGTGAACAGAGCTCCTATAATTCACCCCTCCACTTT. It encodes CASSEQSSYNSPLHF.

The chain combines TRBV20-1 with TRBJ2-7, with D hard to call. The CDR3 consists of 12 residues. From germline, CDR1 is DFQATT and CDR2 SNEGSKA (reference sequence). Trimming removed 0 bases from V and 3 bases from J, with 6 bases in between. The CDR3 loop reads CSAREANYEQYF. As DNA, the CDR3 is TGCAGTGCTAGAGAGGCGAACTACGAGCAGTACTTC.

V and J are TRBV5-1 and TRBJ1-6; TRBD1 matches at 7 bases. The V gene's germline CDR1 is SGHRS and CDR2 YFSETQ. V was clipped by 8 bases and J by 10 bases; unmatched bases: 6. The CDR3 is 12 residues long. For the CDR3, the DNA is TGCGCCAGGCACAGGGGACGATCACCCCTCCACTTT. This sequence encodes CARHRGRSPLHF.

A word on this clonotype: A much more abundant neighbour one base away suggests this may be a read error. The J gene is TRBJ1-2, the V gene TRBV5-5; possibly TRBD1 for D (6 bases). The CDR3 has 14 amino acids. V was shortened by 2 bases and J by 0 bases, with 8 bases between the two germline ends. Germline CDR1 is SGHKS and CDR2 is YYEKEE (reference sequence). The CDR3 spells CASSLTGPNYGYTF. The CDR3 nucleotides read TGTGCCAGCAGCTTAACAGGGCCTAACTATGGCTACACCTTC.

This clonotype was seen only once. The CDR3 loop reads CASSVGRVGEKLFF. In DNA, the CDR3 is TGTGCCAGCAGCGTAGGCAGGGTAGGAGAAAAACTGTTTTTT. The gene calls are TRBV9 and TRBJ1-4; tentatively, D is TRBD1 (5 bases). V shed 0 bases and J shed 8 bases, with 11 bases lying between them. The CDR3 sequence is 14 residues long. Germline-derived CDR1 and CDR2 are SGDLS and YYNGEE.

The chain recombines TRBV20-1 with TRBJ2-5; D is possibly TRBD1 (6 bases). Trimming pared 1 base from V and 4 bases from J, leaving 16 bases between. The CDR3 runs 15 residues. The germline CDR1 and CDR2 sequences are DFQATT and SNEGSKA (reference sequence). CDR3 loop: CSARAPGTRGETQYF. CDR3 DNA sequence: TGCAGTGCTAGAGCCCCCGGGACCAGGGGAGAGACCCAGTACTTC.

The chain employs TRBV18 and TRBJ2-3; 9 bases are shared with TRBD2. This CDR3 has 17 amino acids. Germline trimming cut 5 bases from V and 1 base from J; bases unmatched to any gene: 10. Per germline, CDR1 KGHSH and CDR2 LQKENI. CDR3 region: CASSGIAGVGRTDTQYF. CDR3 sequence (DNA): TGTGCCAGCTCAGGAATAGCGGGAGTAGGCCGCACAGATACGCAGTATTTT.